The following is a TCR beta chain sequence with its context. Its recognized antigen is unknown. Within one base of it there is no much larger clone, and no base qualities were kept. Libraries were made using the immunoSEQ multiplex PCR assay. The immuneACCESS repertoire file appears here via TCRdb, limited to in-frame rearrangements. These files lack a portion of the clones; in checked studies, under half of the deficit traces to unresolved V genes, and the cause of the others is not known. Recorded for this sample are 12,000 or so clones; about 77% of them occurred a single time. Jointly, the top ten make up 11% of the sample. The source of the sample is a study of ipilimumab plus nivolumab after autologous stem cell transplantation (dated by TCRdb to the early 2020s). With regard to the full study: Trial patients received a median of roughly 5 ipilimumab doses and about 8 nivolumab doses. Patients with high-risk diffuse large B cell lymphoma, mature T cell lymphoma, or multiple myeloma undergoing autologous transplant were enrolled in the trial. Included in the myeloma cohort were high-risk transplant-naive patients as well as patients relapsing within 3 years of a first autologous transplant. More than 30 patients made up the trial's intent-to-treat population.

The full study reports these points: The authors stated that profiles of the T cell receptor repertoire, regulatory T cell phenotype and gut microbiota provided a biologic rationale for studying this approach further. Combined checkpoint inhibition as post-transplant consolidation was concluded by the authors to appear tolerable.

CDR1 and CDR2, per the germline V gene, are SGHRS and YFSETQ. The CDR3 runs 14 residues from the cysteine to the phenylalanine. The retained sequence is limited to the CDR3, 42 bases, with the frame set at the first base. At the junction V is shortened by 0 bases and J by 5 bases; bases outside the gene matches: 4. Starting 14 to 28 days after the autologous transplant, patients began checkpoint therapy, which included ipilimumab at 1 mg/kg intravenously on day 1 of selected weeks. Patients received nivolumab at 3 mg/kg intravenously on day 1 of weeks 1, 4, 7, 10, and every two weeks through week 26. Combined checkpoint inhibition with ipilimumab and nivolumab as consolidation after autologous stem cell transplantation was tested in a Phase Ib clinical trial.

The sequence derives from a male donor with multiple myeloma. The sequences come from PBMCs, collected in a trial of ipilimumab plus nivolumab as post-transplant consolidation. The sequence links TRBV5-1 to TRBJ2-5; a stretch of 7 junction bases matches TRBD1. The DNA reads TGCGCCAGCAGCTTGGAGGGGGCGCTTGAGACCCAGTACTTC. Translated, this gives CASSLEGALETQYF.